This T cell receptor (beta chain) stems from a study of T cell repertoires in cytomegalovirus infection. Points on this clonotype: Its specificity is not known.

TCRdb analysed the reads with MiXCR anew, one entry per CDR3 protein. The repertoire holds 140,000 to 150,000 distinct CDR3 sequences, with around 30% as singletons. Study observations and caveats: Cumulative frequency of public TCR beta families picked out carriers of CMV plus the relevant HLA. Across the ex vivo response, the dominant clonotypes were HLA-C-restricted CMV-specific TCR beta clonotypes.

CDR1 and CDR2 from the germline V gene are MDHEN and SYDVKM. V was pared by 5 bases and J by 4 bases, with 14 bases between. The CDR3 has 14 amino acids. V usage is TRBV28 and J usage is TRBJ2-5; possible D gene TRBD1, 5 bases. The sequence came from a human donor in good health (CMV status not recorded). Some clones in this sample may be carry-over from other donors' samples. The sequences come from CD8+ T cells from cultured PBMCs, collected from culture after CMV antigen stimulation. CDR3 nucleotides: TGTGCCAGCAGTCATCAGGGTTTTGTAGAGACCCAGTACTTC. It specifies CASSHQGFVETQYF.